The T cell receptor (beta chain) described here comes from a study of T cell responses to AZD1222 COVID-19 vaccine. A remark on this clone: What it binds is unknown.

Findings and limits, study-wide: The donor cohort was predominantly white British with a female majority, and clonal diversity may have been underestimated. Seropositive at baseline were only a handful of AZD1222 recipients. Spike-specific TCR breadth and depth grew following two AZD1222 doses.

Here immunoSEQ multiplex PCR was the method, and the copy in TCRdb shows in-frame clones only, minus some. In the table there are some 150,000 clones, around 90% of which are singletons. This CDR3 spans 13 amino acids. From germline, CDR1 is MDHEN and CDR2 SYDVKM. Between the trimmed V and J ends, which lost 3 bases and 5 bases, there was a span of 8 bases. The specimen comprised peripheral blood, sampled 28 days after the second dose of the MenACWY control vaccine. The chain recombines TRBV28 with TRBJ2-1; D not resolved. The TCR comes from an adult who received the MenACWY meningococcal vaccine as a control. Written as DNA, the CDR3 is TGTGCCAGCAGTTTGTTTGGGGACAATGAGCAGTTCTTC. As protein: CASSLFGDNEQFF. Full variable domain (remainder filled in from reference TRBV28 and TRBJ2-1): DVKVTQSSRYLVKRTGEKVFLECVQDMDHENMFWYRQDPGLGLRLIYFSYDVKMKEKGDIPEGYSVSREKKERFSLILESASTNQTSMYLCASSLFGDNEQFFGPGTRLTVL.